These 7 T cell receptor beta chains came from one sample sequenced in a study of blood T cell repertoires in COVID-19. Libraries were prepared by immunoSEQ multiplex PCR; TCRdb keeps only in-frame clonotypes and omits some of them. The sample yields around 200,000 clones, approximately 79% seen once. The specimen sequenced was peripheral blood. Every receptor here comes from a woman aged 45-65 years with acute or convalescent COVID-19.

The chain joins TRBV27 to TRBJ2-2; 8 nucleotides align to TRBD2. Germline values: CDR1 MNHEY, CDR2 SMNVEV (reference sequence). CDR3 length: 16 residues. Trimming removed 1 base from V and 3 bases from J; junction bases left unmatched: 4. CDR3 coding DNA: TGTGCCAGCAGTTTATGGGCGGGAGGCGACACCGGGGAGCTGTTTTTT. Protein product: CASSLWAGGDTGELFF.

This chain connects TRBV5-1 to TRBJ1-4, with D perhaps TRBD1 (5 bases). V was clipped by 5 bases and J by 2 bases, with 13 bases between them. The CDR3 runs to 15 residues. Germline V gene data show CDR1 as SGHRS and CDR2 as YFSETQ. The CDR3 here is CASSSVQATNEKLFF. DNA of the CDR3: TGCGCCAGCAGTTCCGTACAGGCCACTAATGAAAAACTGTTTTTT.

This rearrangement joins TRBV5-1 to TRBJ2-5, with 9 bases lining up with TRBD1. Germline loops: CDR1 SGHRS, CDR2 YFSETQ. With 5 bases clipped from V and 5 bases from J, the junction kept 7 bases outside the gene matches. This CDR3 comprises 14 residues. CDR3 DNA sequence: TGCGCCAGCAGTATGGACAGGGGTTTCGAGACCCAGTACTTC. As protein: CASSMDRGFETQYF.

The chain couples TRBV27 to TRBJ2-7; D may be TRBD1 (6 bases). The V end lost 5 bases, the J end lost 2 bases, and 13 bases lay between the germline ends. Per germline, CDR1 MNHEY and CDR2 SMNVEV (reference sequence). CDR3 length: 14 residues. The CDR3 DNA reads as TGTGCCAGCAGTCAGGGGTTCACAACCTACGAGCAGTACTTC. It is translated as CASSQGFTTYEQYF.

The chain's CDR3 is CATSRQGGSTEAFF. Here the CDR3 DNA reads TGTGCCACCAGCAGGCAGGGAGGTAGCACTGAAGCTTTCTTT. The chain employs TRBV15 and TRBJ1-1, with D possibly being TRBD1 (5 bases). The ends were cut back, 3 bases at V and 4 bases at J, with 12 bases in the middle. Germline lookup yields CDR1 LNHNV and CDR2 YYDKDF (reference sequence). The CDR3 consists of 14 residues. The whole variable domain, remainder taken from reference TRBV15 and TRBJ1-1, is DAMVIQNPRYQVTQFGKPVTLSCSQTLNHNVMYWYQQKSSQAPKLLFHYYDKDFNNEADTPDNFQSRRPNTSFCFLDIRSPGLGDTAMYLCATSRQGGSTEAFFGQGTRLTVV.

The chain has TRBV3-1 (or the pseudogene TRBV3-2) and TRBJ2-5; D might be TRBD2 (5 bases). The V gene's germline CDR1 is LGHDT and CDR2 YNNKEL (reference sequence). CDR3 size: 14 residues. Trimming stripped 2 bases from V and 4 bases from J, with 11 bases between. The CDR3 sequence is CASSQLGVIETQYF. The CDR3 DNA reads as TGTGCCAGCAGCCAATTGGGAGTGATAGAGACCCAGTACTTC.

The CDR3 bases are TGTGCCAGCAGCTTGGGGCTAGCGGGGAGCACAGATACGCAGTATTTT. Translation gives CASSLGLAGSTDTQYF. The chain carries TRBV11-2 and TRBJ2-3; 9 positions match TRBD2. V lost 3 bases and J lost 0; bases outside the gene matches: 4. The germline gives CDR1 SGHAT, CDR2 FQNNGV. CDR3 length: 16 amino acids.